This TCR beta chain was sequenced for a study of type 1 regulatory T cells. Turning to the study itself: T-allo10 is an in vitro-generated, Tr1-enriched CD4 T cell product specific for alloantigen. Overall study findings and caveats: Type 1 regulatory T cells had a more restricted TCR repertoire than non-type 1 regulatory T cells.

TCRdb used MiXCR to reprocess the reads, holding one entry per CDR3 protein. Among about 42,000 distinct CDR3 sequences, 12% were seen once, and the ten largest hold roughly 8%. Germline lookup yields CDR1 SQVTM and CDR2 ANQGSEA. The CDR3 has 13 amino acids. On this clonotype itself: Its antigen remains unidentified. Just one base apart from a much larger clone, this may be a read error.

The sequenced sample was cultured non-Tr1 T cells, either the whole culture or a sorted T cell fraction (not recorded which). The clonotype comes from a human donor in good health. The chain recombines TRBV29-1 with TRBJ2-1; TRBD1 aligns across 8 bases. CDR3 nucleotide sequence: TGCAGCATTGACAGGGGACGTTACAATGAGCAGTTCTTC. This encodes CSIDRGRYNEQFF.